This TCR beta chain was recovered during a study of blood T cell repertoires in COVID-19. Looking at the study overall: Samples of COVID-19 (acute and convalescent) were obtained from the United States, Italy and Spain. T cells, B-cell-depleted T cells, or PBMCs provided the cDNA or gDNA that served as material.

Original handling: Amplification with reference gene primers provided the estimates of nucleated cell counts. Produced via immunoSEQ multiplex PCR; TCRdb's table is partial and in-frame only. V and J calls and clone size are given by that table; D and trimming were obtained from the DNA. The repertoire holds 110,000 to 150,000 clones, with 85% to 90% as singletons. The TCR originated in a woman older than 75 with acute or convalescent COVID-19. The specimen was peripheral blood.

The chain's CDR3 is CASGDRAAKNIQYF. CDR3 coding DNA: TGTGCCAGTGGGGACAGGGCGGCCAAAAACATTCAGTACTTC. The chain employs TRBV19 and TRBJ2-4, with 9 bases aligning to TRBD1. The CDR3 consists of 14 residues. Germline values: CDR1 LNHDA, CDR2 SQIVND (reference sequence). V lost 8 bases and J lost 1; bases outside the gene matches: 3.